The source of this T cell receptor beta chain is a study of blood T cell repertoires in COVID-19. Measured with immunoSEQ multiplex PCR; TCRdb has only the in-frame clones, and not every one. The table lists about 170,000 clones, about four fifths of them singletons, with roughly a fifth in the top ten. Germline assignment: CDR1 SGHAT and CDR2 FQDESV (reference sequence). The ends lost 7 bases at V and 5 bases at J; junction bases unmatched: 6. The CDR3 has 13 amino acids. The J gene is TRBJ2-3, the V gene TRBV11-1, with 7 bases aligning to TRBD2. This TCR was recovered from a woman in her sixties or seventies who had recovered from COVID-19. Sequencing input: peripheral blood. CDR3 in amino acids: CASNPWGGDTQYF. The CDR3 DNA is TGTGCCAGCAACCCCTGGGGGGGAGATACGCAGTATTTT.